This TCR beta chain was captured by sequencing in a study of cytomegalovirus exposure and HLA in healthy donors. The CDR3 is 14 amino acids. The germline gives CDR1 MNHEY, CDR2 SVGAGI. V was cut by 6 bases and J by 8 bases, with 16 bases left in between. Use of 60 Vbeta and 13 Jbeta primers characterized the PCR. Profiled with immunoSEQ multiplex PCR; TCRdb holds only in-frame clones, not every one. The sample records 160,000 or so clones, about four fifths being singletons. The clonotype comes from a woman in her fifties or sixties in good health and CMV-seronegative. Specimen: PBMCs. This chain connects TRBV6-5 to TRBJ2-2; no clear D gene. In DNA form, the CDR3 reads TGTGCCAGCAGGCCGCATTCGGTTGAAGGGGAGCTGTTTTTT. Translating it yields CASRPHSVEGELFF.